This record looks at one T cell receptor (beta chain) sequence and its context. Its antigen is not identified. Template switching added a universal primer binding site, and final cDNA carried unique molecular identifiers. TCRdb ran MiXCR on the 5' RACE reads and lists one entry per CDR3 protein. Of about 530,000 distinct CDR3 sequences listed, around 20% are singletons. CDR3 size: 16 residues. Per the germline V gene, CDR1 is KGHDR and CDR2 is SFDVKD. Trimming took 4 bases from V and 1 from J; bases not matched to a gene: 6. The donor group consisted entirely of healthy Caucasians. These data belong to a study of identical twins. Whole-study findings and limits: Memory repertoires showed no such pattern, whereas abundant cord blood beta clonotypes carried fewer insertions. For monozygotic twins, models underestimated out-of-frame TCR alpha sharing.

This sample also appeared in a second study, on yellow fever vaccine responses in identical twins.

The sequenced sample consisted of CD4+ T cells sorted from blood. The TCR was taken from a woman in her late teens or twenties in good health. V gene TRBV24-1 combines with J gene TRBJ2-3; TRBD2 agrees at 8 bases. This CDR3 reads CATSELPTSGTDTQYF. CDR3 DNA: TGTGCCACCAGTGAGCTCCCGACTAGCGGCACAGATACGCAGTATTTT.